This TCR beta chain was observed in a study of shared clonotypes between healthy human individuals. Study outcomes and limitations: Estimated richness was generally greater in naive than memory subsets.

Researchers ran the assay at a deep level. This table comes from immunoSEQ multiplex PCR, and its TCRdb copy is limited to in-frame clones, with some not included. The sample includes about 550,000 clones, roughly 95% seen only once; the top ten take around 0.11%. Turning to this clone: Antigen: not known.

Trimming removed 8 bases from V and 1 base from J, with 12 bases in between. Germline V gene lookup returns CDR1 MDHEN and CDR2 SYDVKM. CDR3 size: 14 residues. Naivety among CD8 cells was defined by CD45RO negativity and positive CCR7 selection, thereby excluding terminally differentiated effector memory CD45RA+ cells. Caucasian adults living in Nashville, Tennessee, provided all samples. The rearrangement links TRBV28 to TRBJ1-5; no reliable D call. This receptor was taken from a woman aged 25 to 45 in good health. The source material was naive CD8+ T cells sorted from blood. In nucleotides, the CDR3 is TGTGCCAGCGAGAGGGAGTTCAGCAATCAGCCCCAGCATTTT. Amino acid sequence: CASEREFSNQPQHF.